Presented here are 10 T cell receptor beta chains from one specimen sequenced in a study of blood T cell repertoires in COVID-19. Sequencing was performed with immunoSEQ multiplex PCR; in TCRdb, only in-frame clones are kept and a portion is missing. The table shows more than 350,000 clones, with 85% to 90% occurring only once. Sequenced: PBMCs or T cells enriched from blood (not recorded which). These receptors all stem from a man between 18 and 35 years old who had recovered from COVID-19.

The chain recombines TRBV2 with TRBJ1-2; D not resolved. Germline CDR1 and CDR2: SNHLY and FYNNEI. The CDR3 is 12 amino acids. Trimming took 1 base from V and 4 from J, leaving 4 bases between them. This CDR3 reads CASSEVGYGYTF. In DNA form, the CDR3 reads TGTGCCAGCAGTGAAGTCGGCTATGGCTACACCTTC.

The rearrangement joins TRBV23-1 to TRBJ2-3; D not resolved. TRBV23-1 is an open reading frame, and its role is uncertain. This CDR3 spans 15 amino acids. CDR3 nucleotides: TGCGCTATTTTCCGGCGGCCGACTAGCACAGATACGCAGTATTTT. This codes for CAIFRRPTSTDTQYF.

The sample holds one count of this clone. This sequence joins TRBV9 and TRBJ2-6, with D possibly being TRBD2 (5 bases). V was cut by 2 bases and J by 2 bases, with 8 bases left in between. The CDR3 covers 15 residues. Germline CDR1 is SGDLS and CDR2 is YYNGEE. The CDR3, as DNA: TGTGCCAGCAGCGTGCTCGGGACTGGGGCCAACGTCCTGACTTTC. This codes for CASSVLGTGANVLTF.

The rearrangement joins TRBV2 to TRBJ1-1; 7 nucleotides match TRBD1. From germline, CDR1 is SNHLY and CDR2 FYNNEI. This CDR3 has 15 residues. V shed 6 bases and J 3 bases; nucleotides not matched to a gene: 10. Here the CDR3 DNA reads TGTGCCAGCAGCGAACAGGGGAATCGGGACACTGAAGCTTTCTTT. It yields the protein CASSEQGNRDTEAFF.

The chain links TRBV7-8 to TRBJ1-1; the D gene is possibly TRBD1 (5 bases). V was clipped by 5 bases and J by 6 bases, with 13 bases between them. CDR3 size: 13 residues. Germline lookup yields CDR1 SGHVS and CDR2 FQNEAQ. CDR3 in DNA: TGTGCCAGCAGCGCGACGGGGGTTTCTGAAGCTTTCTTT. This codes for CASSATGVSEAFF.

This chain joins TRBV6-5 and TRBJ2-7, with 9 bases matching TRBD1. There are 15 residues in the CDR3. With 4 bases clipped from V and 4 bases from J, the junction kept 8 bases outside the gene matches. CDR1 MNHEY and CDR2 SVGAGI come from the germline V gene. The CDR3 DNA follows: TGTGCCAGCAGTTCCGGGACAGGGTTCTCTTACGAGCAGTACTTC. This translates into CASSSGTGFSYEQYF.

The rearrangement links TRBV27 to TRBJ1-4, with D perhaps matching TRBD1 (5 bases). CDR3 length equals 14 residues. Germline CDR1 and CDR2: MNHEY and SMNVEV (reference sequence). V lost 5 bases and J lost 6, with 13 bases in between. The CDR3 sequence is CASSTGGGYEKLFF. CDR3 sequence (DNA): TGTGCCAGCAGTACCGGGGGGGGGTATGAAAAACTGTTTTTT.

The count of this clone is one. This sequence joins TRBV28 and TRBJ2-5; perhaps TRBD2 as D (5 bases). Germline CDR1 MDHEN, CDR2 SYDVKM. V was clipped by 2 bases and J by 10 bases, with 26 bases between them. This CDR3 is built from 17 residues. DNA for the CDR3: TGTGCCAGCAGTTTAATACACCCGGACTCGGGCTTGGTTATCCAGTACTTC. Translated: CASSLIHPDSGLVIQYF.

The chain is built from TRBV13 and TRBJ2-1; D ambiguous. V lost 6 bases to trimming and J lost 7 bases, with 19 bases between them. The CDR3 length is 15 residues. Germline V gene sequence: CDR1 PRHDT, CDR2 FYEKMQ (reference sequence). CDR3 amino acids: CASSPSKSLRNEQFF. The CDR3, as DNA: TGTGCCAGCAGTCCATCAAAATCGCTCAGGAATGAGCAGTTCTTC.

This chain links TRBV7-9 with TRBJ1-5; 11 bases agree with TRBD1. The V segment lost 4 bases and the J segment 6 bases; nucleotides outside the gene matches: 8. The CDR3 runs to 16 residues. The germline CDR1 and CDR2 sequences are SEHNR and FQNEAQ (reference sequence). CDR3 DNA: TGTGCCAGCAGCTCCAACGCCGGGACAGGGGGTCAGCCCCAGCATTTT. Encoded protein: CASSSNAGTGGQPQHF.